The 14 T cell receptor beta chains presented below share a single source sample, sequenced in a study of response to subunit inactivated influenza vaccine. TCRdb passed the RT-PCR reads through MiXCR, listing each CDR3 protein once. The table lists hundreds of thousands of distinct CDR3 sequences, around 15% of them singletons. The material sequenced was PBMCs from blood, taken roughly 2 weeks before vaccination. The receptors were sampled from a man aged 50 or older who received an inactivated influenza vaccine.

This clonotype turned up a few times. The V gene is TRBV5-6, the J gene TRBJ2-4; unclear D gene. Germline CDR1 is SGHDT and CDR2 is YYEEEE. V was shortened by 4 bases and J by 3 bases, with 11 bases between the two germline ends. The CDR3 totals 14 residues. The CDR3 DNA reads as TGTGCCAGCAGCCCCGCCGGAAACAAAAACATTCAGTACTTC. It is translated as CASSPAGNKNIQYF.

V and J are TRBV10-3 and TRBJ2-5; no definite D call. Per germline, CDR1 ENHRY and CDR2 SYGVKD. V was trimmed by 0 bases and J by 2 bases, leaving 7 bases between them. The length of the CDR3 is 14 residues. CDR3 nucleotides: TGTGCCATCAGTGAGTCGATGGGGCAAGAGACCCAGTACTTC. It yields the protein CAISESMGQETQYF.

This clonotype was seen only a few times. This chain connects TRBV5-6 to TRBJ1-1; D possibly corresponds to TRBD1 (6 bases). V gave up 4 bases and J gave up 2 bases, with 12 bases separating them. The CDR3 runs 14 residues. Looked up from germline, CDR1 is SGHDT and CDR2 is YYEEEE. The CDR3 here is CASSAGHPNTEAFF. In nucleotides, the CDR3 is TGTGCCAGCAGCGCGGGACACCCTAACACTGAAGCTTTCTTT.

J is TRBJ2-7 and V is TRBV28; D unresolved. Trimming stripped 3 bases from V and 2 bases from J, with 20 bases between. This CDR3 comprises 17 residues. CDR1 is MDHEN and CDR2 is SYDVKM in the germline V gene. The CDR3 protein is CASSFSPGDTLPYEQYF. For the CDR3, the DNA is TGTGCCAGCAGTTTTTCGCCCGGTGACACTTTACCCTACGAGCAGTACTTC.

The table lists this clonotype with many counts. This chain connects TRBV7-8 to TRBJ2-3; D gene unclear. CDR1 SGHVS and CDR2 FQNEAQ come from the germline V gene. The CDR3 has 17 amino acids. Trimming removed 5 bases from V and 2 bases from J, with 20 bases in between. CDR3: CASSKRAPVDPTDTQYF. Here the CDR3 DNA reads TGTGCCAGCAGCAAAAGGGCCCCGGTGGACCCCACAGATACGCAGTATTTT.

This clonotype was found a few times. The genes are TRBV5-1 and TRBJ2-7; perhaps TRBD2 as D (5 bases). CDR3 size: 16 residues. The V gene lost 0 bases and the J gene lost 2 bases, with 15 bases spanning the gap. Germline V gives CDR1 SGHRS, CDR2 YFSETQ. CDR3 in amino acids: CASSLGDPEGPYEQYF. The CDR3 DNA sequence: TGCGCCAGCAGCTTGGGAGACCCCGAGGGTCCCTACGAGCAGTACTTC.

V is TRBV2 and J is TRBJ2-2; D is undetermined. This CDR3 comprises 11 residues. Germline CDR1 reads SNHLY; CDR2 reads FYNNEI. Trimming cost V 7 bases and J 6 bases, with 6 bases left between them. CDR3 bases: TGTGCCAGCATCGGGTCCGGGGAGCTGTTTTTT. Protein: CASIGSGELFF.

Notes on this clonotype: A much larger clone is a single base away; this may be a read error. The chain combines TRBV2 with TRBJ2-1, with 10 bases aligning to TRBD1. Trimming at V came to 8 bases and at J to 5 bases, leaving 9 bases not matched to a gene. The germline V gene has CDR1 SNHLY and CDR2 FYNNEI. This CDR3 spans 15 amino acids. The CDR3 protein is CASLLQGTGDNEQFF. The DNA of the CDR3 is TGTGCCAGCCTCCTTCAAGGGACAGGGGACAATGAGCAGTTCTTC. The whole variable domain, filled in from reference TRBV2 and TRBJ2-1, reads EPEVTQTPSHQVTQMGQEVILRCVPISNHLYFYWYRQILGQKVEFLVSFYNNEISEKSEIFDDQFSVERPDGSNFTLKIRSTKLEDSAMYFCASLLQGTGDNEQFFGPGTRLTVL.

This clonotype has a handful of counts. The rearrangement uses TRBV7-2 and TRBJ1-2; TRBD1 agrees at 7 bases. Germline loops: CDR1 SGHTA, CDR2 FQGNSA. V shed 4 bases and J 5 bases; nucleotides not matched to a gene: 7. CDR3 length equals 14 residues. The chain's CDR3 is CASSSSGGSYGYTF. CDR3 nucleotide sequence: TGTGCCAGCAGCTCCTCAGGGGGATCTTATGGCTACACCTTC. Full variable domain (rest looked up from reference TRBV7-2 and TRBJ1-2): GAGVSQSPSNKVTEKGKDVELRCDPISGHTALYWYRQSLGQGLEFLIYFQGNSAPDKSGLPSDRFSAERTGGSVSTLTIQRTQQEDSAVYLCASSSSGGSYGYTFGSGTRLTVV.

In this sample, this clonotype turned up a few times. The chain couples TRBV20-1 to TRBJ2-1, with D possibly TRBD1 on 6 matching bases. V shed 6 bases and J shed 3 bases, with 18 bases lying between them. This CDR3 region has 15 residues. Per the germline V gene, CDR1 is DFQATT and CDR2 is SNEGSKA (reference sequence). CDR3 loop: CSAPKSGTNYNEQFF. The CDR3 bases are TGCAGTGCCCCCAAATCCGGGACAAACTACAATGAGCAGTTCTTC.

This clonotype came up many times. The chain employs TRBV10-3 and TRBJ2-5; 8 bases line up with TRBD1. CDR1 and CDR2 (germline): ENHRY, SYGVKD. CDR3 length equals 13 residues. The ends lost 8 bases at V and 3 bases at J; junction bases unmatched: 5. Here the CDR3 DNA reads TGTGCCATCGGACAGGGAAGAAAAGAGACCCAGTACTTC. It translates to CAIGQGRKETQYF.

This clonotype appeared a few times. This chain joins TRBV20-1 and TRBJ2-7; TRBD2 matches at 7 bases. CDR3 length equals 13 residues. J lost 4 bases, V lost 3 bases, and 6 bases had no gene match. CDR1 and CDR2 from the germline V gene are DFQATT and SNEGSKA (reference sequence). CDR3 coding DNA: TGCAGTGCTAGGGATCGCGGGGGTTACGAGCAGTACTTC. Encoded protein: CSARDRGGYEQYF.

The CDR3 region is CASRDRSNYGYTF. CDR3 nucleotides: TGTGCCAGCAGAGACAGGTCTAACTATGGCTACACCTTC. The chain employs TRBV27 and TRBJ1-2; tentatively, D is TRBD1 (6 bases). V gave up 6 bases and J gave up 0 bases, with 8 bases separating them. The CDR3 consists of 13 residues. Germline CDR1 MNHEY, CDR2 SMNVEV (reference sequence).

CDR3 DNA: TGCAGTGCTAGACTTATTCGGGAGTCCTACGAGCAGTACTTC. Encoded protein: CSARLIRESYEQYF. V usage is TRBV20-1 and J usage is TRBJ2-7; possible D gene TRBD2, 6 bases. The V gene's germline CDR1 is DFQATT and CDR2 SNEGSKA (reference sequence). The CDR3 runs to 14 residues. V was trimmed by 2 bases and J by 1 base, leaving 12 bases between them.